This passage covers 2 T cell receptor beta chains from one sample sequenced in a study of blood T cells in healthy people across ages. With a J-beta primer mix and a sample-barcoded 5' primer, a second PCR ran roughly 6 to 11 cycles. From the 5' RACE reads, TCRdb called clonotypes with MiXCR, one entry per CDR3 protein. The top ten hold around 2.1% of the sample, which has 1.5 million to 2 million distinct CDR3 sequences, around 50% seen once. The specimen sequenced was blood. These receptor sequences come from a woman between 40 and 55 years old in good health.

This clonotype has only a few counts. The CDR3 region has the DNA TGCAGCGCCCCACGTGCGGGCGCAGATACGCAGTATTTT. Residues: CSAPRAGADTQYF. This chain joins TRBV29-1 and TRBJ2-3; TRBD2 is a possible D gene (5 bases). Germline CDR1 and CDR2: SQVTM and ANQGSEA. The CDR3 has 13 amino acids. With 7 bases removed from V and 4 bases from J, the gap between germline ends came to 15 bases.

Here the CDR3 reads CASSLFSNSYEQYF. The CDR3 region has the DNA TGTGCCAGCAGCTTGTTCAGCAACTCCTACGAGCAGTACTTC. The rearrangement joins TRBV5-6 to TRBJ2-7; D is undetermined. The V gene lost 1 base and the J gene lost 0 bases, with 8 bases spanning the gap. The CDR3 is 14 residues long. The germline gives CDR1 SGHDT, CDR2 YYEEEE.